The clone carrying this T cell receptor beta chain has ten or more counts. Its target is not known. This CDR3 has 13 residues. V was cut by 7 bases and J by 0 bases, with 11 bases left in between. Germline V gene data show CDR1 as DFQATT and CDR2 as SNEGSKA (reference sequence). The sample belongs to a study of CD8 T cells in ankylosing spondylitis. Generation of TCR beta libraries employed quantitative 5'-RACE incorporating molecular barcodes. TCRdb itself ran the 5' RACE reads through MiXCR, one entry per CDR3 protein. The table shows 500,000 or so distinct CDR3 sequences, with approximately 5% occurring only once. Points from the study as a whole: Characteristic, it appeared, of ankylosing spondylitis blood was a TCR beta motif of roughly 8 highly homologous variants. Researchers report that disease-linked clones proved CD8+ and relatively rare in peripheral blood. Some of the motif variants had earlier been found in reactive arthritis patients' fluid and blood.

Specimen: blood, either unsorted or a sorted T cell fraction (not recorded which). The chain has TRBV20-1 and TRBJ2-3; D is perhaps TRBD1 or TRBD2 (5 bases each). The sequence derives from a male donor with ankylosing spondylitis. Here the CDR3 reads CSVGEPSTDTQYF. The CDR3 nucleotides are TGCAGTGTGGGGGAGCCTAGCACAGATACGCAGTATTTT.